This record covers a single T cell receptor (beta chain). This receptor's antigen is unknown. Within one base of it there is no much larger clone, and no base qualities were kept. Spanning cysteine to phenylalanine, the CDR3 consists of 16 amino acids. Kept here is only the CDR3 DNA, which spans 48 bases and is read in frame from base 1. Via the germline V gene, CDR1 is MNHEY and CDR2 SVGEGT. The germline V end is reduced by 2 bases and the J end by 6 bases; junction bases left unmatched: 9. These data originate in a study of T cells in Graves' hyperthyroidism and ophthalmopathy (dated by TCRdb to between 2018 and 2020). With regard to the full study: Peripheral blood was sampled at the time of initial diagnosis, prior to any treatment. TCR V-J signatures able to tell the groups apart were searched for in a discovery cohort of about a hundred patients, of whom more than 40 had Graves' ophthalmopathy and around 56 had stable Graves' hyperthyroidism. Prospective prediction of ophthalmopathy was tested in an independent validation cohort of approximately 19 hyperthyroidism patients and 17 patients who later progressed to ophthalmopathy. The roughly 90 discovery patients were divided at random into training and test sets in a 7:3 ratio. In addition, the study compared T-cell repertoires in thyroid tissue and in blood from roughly six Graves' hyperthyroidism patients. Once sampling was done, hyperthyroidism patients were given methimazole at a starting dose of 30 mg daily, whereas ophthalmopathy patients were given high-dose intravenous methylprednisolone. According to the paper, TCR Vbeta CDR3 sequencing was carried out on over 130 peripheral blood samples, which came from fewer than 50 ophthalmopathy, roughly 75 hyperthyroidism and approximately 17 progressor patients. The paper's findings and limits, for the study overall: In cross-validation, a model built on a 13 V-J signature told ophthalmopathy apart from stable hyperthyroidism with 85% to 90% sensitivity and approximately 81% specificity, and in testing the same model reached 80%/75%. Most expanded thyroid clonotypes (frequency above 0.001) were also detected in blood, a finding suggesting that blood repertoires may reflect thyroid immune responses. In validation, progression to ophthalmopathy was predicted by the model with 70.59% sensitivity and 72% to 80% specificity, a median of about 6.4 months before onset. Sample size was not statistically predetermined, and blinding of investigators to group allocation was not performed.

Ophthalmopathy patients had moderately to severely active disease, with a Clinical Activity Score of 3 or more, a NOSPECS grade of 4 or more, and a disease duration of less than 3 months. Patients with uncontrolled infections, other autoimmune diseases, pregnancy or lactation were excluded. Diagnoses relied on clinical symptoms, serum thyroxine and TRAb, thyroid ultrasound and orbital computed tomography. PBMCs were separated from roughly 9.6 ml of fresh peripheral blood using Ficoll-Paque density gradient centrifugation. Total RNA was extracted using Trizol reagent, and RNA quality was assessed on an Agilent 2100 Bioanalyzer. The TCR beta CDR3 regions were amplified from RNA transcripts. The TCR CDR3 was subjected to a first round of RT-PCR using the HTBI primer set and the Qiagen OneStep RT-PCR kit. The libraries were constructed in a second round of multiplex PCR and then size-selected and purified. Sequencing of the libraries was done on an Illumina HiSeq2000 using paired-end 100 bp reads. The paper's processing steps were these. SOAPnuke was used to process the raw data, removing reads that contained adapters or uncalled bases, had a mean Phred below 15, or lacked an exact match to the constant primer or identifier. High-quality paired reads were merged with COPE v1.2.5, and unique nucleotide sequences were defined as clonotypes. MiTCR v1.1 was used to align clonotypes to the IMGT TRBV, TRBD and TRBJ reference segments. Analysis was restricted to V-J combinations with a frequency above 0.0001, which covered roughly 99% of repertoires. A TCS score was defined as the ratio of F50 (clonal expansion) to E x V (chaos), with BLOSUM62-based TCRdist applied between CDR3 peptides within each V-J. Welch's t-statistics and random forest reduced roughly 530 V-J features to 10 to 15, which were used in a naive Bayes classifier (R e1071). The public reads were reprocessed in TCRdb via fastp at Q25 and MiXCR, keeping in-frame beta chains. Every CDR3 protein is listed once, alongside the most common genes and DNA of its rows. What appears here as the V and J calls and clone size reflects TCRdb's work, not the paper's. Across this sample there are approximately 490,000 distinct CDR3 sequences, with about 20% seen only once. Clones ranked in the top ten supply less than 65% of the sample.

This chain is built from TRBV6-2 or TRBV6-3 and TRBJ2-1; TRBD2 fits 8 bases in the junction. The source material was blood. This sequence originates from a woman aged 70 to 79 with Graves' ophthalmopathy. At the DNA level, the sequence is TGTGCCAGCAGTTACGTCTCGGGAGGGCCGTCCAATGAGCAGTTCTTC. This yields the protein CASSYVSGGPSNEQFF.